These 27 T cell receptor beta chains share one sample of origin, sequenced in a study of monozygotic twins with inflammatory bowel disease. TCRdb reanalyzed the 5' RACE reads and collapses them to one entry per CDR3 protein, without DNA. This sample's table has some 150,000 distinct CDR3 sequences. Sequencing was carried out using blood. The receptors come from a human donor with ulcerative colitis or Crohn's disease, or a healthy co-twin of an affected twin (not recorded which).

The chain is built from TRBV27 and TRBJ1-2; TCRdb selects TRBD1, and the lack of DNA leaves this call unchecked. CDR3 size: 14 residues. Germline V gene data show CDR1 as MNHEY and CDR2 as SMNVEV (reference sequence). CDR3 sequence reads: CASSAGTGTYGYTF.

The rearrangement uses TRBV6-1 and TRBJ1-1; absent DNA, TCRdb's TRBD1 call cannot be checked. Germline CDR1 is MNHNS and CDR2 is SASEGT. CDR3 size: 14 residues. The CDR3 is CASSPTAAVPEAFF.

The CDR3 region is CSATPFGLAGSTDTQYF. The chain couples TRBV20-1 to TRBJ2-3; with no DNA, the TCRdb D assignment of TRBD2 cannot be verified. Per germline, CDR1 DFQATT and CDR2 SNEGSKA (reference sequence). The CDR3 has 17 residues.

J is TRBJ1-2 and V is TRBV20-1. Germline CDR1 DFQATT, CDR2 SNEGSKA (reference sequence). This CDR3 contains 15 residues. The CDR3 loop reads CSASVVQLRGYGYTF.

V is TRBV19 and J is TRBJ2-3; the D call from TCRdb, TRBD1, cannot be confirmed without DNA. This CDR3 comprises 15 residues. CDR1 and CDR2 from the germline V gene are LNHDA and SQIVND (reference sequence). The CDR3 is CASSMPGQGSNTQYF.

The genes are TRBV28 and TRBJ2-3; TCRdb's D gene call, TRBD2, goes unchecked for lack of DNA. CDR3 length: 15 residues. Germline lookup yields CDR1 MDHEN and CDR2 SYDVKM. CDR3 sequence reads: CASSLLAGDTDTQYF.

The rearrangement links TRBV7-2 to TRBJ1-1. The CDR3 extends over 11 amino acids. Germline V gives CDR1 SGHTA, CDR2 FQGNSA. The CDR3 loop is CASSPTDEAFF.

V and J are TRBV25-1 and TRBJ2-3; TCRdb's D call, TRBD1, is unchecked because there is no DNA. CDR1 MGHDK and CDR2 SYGVNS come from the germline V gene. CDR3 length: 15 residues. The CDR3 spells CASSDWTGPTDTQYF. Full variable domain (missing parts from reference TRBV25-1 and TRBJ2-3): EADIYQTPRYLVIGTGKKITLECSQTMGHDKMYWYQQDPGMELHLIHYSYGVNSTEKGDLSSESTVSRIRTEHFPLTLESARPSHTSQYLCASSDWTGPTDTQYFGPGTRLTVL.

The genes are TRBV6-1 and TRBJ1-2. The CDR3 covers 11 residues. Germline-derived CDR1 and CDR2 are MNHNS and SASEGT. The CDR3 region is CASSDRLGYTF.

The gene calls are TRBV3-1 and TRBJ2-3; TCRdb reports TRBD2, a call that lacks DNA to check it against. CDR1 is LGHDT and CDR2 is YNNKEL in the germline V gene (reference sequence). This CDR3 region has 15 residues. The CDR3 is CASSQDTGLAGVQHF.

V gene TRBV5-1 combines with J gene TRBJ2-5; TCRdb lists TRBD1, though no DNA is available to test this call. This CDR3 spans 16 amino acids. The germline gives CDR1 SGHRS, CDR2 YFSETQ. The chain's CDR3 is CASGLLSGQSQETQYF. The variable domain in full, with the rest retrieved from reference TRBV5-1 and TRBJ2-5, is KAGVTQTPRYLIKTRGQQVTLSCSPISGHRSVSWYQQTPGQGLQFLFEYFSETQRNKGNFPGRFSGRQFSNSRSEMNVSTLELGDSALYLCASGLLSGQSQETQYFGPGTRLLVL.

This chain uses TRBV27 with TRBJ2-7; TCRdb outputs TRBD1, but without DNA this stays unchecked. The CDR3 length is 14 residues. CDR1 MNHEY and CDR2 SMNVEV come from the germline V gene (reference sequence). This chain's CDR3 is CASSLWAGSYEQYF.

The gene calls are TRBV5-1 and TRBJ2-3. The CDR3 spans 15 residues. Germline loops: CDR1 SGHRS, CDR2 YFSETQ. CDR3 in amino acids: CASSLANRNADTQYF.

The gene calls are TRBV29-1 and TRBJ2-7; TCRdb's D call, TRBD1, is unchecked because there is no DNA. This CDR3 spans 12 amino acids. Germline loops: CDR1 SQVTM, CDR2 ANQGSEA. CDR3 protein: CSVGTGPTEQYF.

The chain employs TRBV29-1 and TRBJ2-3; no DNA is available, so the TRBD1 call from TCRdb remains unchecked. The CDR3 is 18 amino acids. CDR1 is SQVTM, CDR2 ANQGSEA, per germline. The CDR3: CSVESSGQGTHRSDTQYF.

The CDR3 region is CASSQPPGDAFF. This chain uses TRBV12-3 or TRBV12-4 with TRBJ1-1; the D call of TRBD1 rests on TCRdb alone, since no DNA is present to check it. This CDR3 has 12 residues.

The V call is TRBV11-2, the J call TRBJ2-1. The CDR3 covers 16 residues. CDR1 and CDR2 (germline): SGHAT, FQNNGV. The CDR3 loop reads CASSLGLRELRNEQFF.

This sequence joins TRBV15 and TRBJ2-5; without DNA, the TCRdb call of TRBD2 cannot be checked. Germline lookup yields CDR1 LNHNV and CDR2 YYDKDF (reference sequence). The CDR3 runs 14 residues. The CDR3 loop reads CATSKGGGQETQYF.

The rearrangement links TRBV20-1 to TRBJ2-7; the TCRdb D gene call, TRBD1, has no DNA to confirm it. CDR3 length equals 14 residues. CDR1 DFQATT and CDR2 SNEGSKA come from the germline V gene (reference sequence). CDR3 loop: CSAGSDRADYEQYF.

The V and J genes are TRBV29-1 and TRBJ1-2; the TRBD1 assignment by TCRdb is unverifiable without DNA. Germline V gene lookup returns CDR1 SQVTM and CDR2 ANQGSEA. The CDR3 loop spans 13 amino acids. CDR3 region: CSVDSRGNYGYTF.

V is TRBV12-2 and J is TRBJ2-2; TCRdb calls TRBD1, which cannot be checked without DNA. TRBV12-2 is listed as a pseudogene. This CDR3 comprises 15 residues. The CDR3 loop reads CASRFGTANTGELFF.

The rearrangement joins TRBV12-3 or TRBV12-4 to TRBJ1-1; the TCRdb D gene call, TRBD1, has no DNA to confirm it. The CDR3 has 13 amino acids. CDR3 amino acids: CASRHREQGRAFF.

CDR3 loop: CASSLSVKGASQYF. V usage is TRBV5-1 and J usage is TRBJ2-4; TCRdb returns TRBD2, unconfirmable since there is no DNA. Germline V gives CDR1 SGHRS, CDR2 YFSETQ. The CDR3 sequence is 14 residues long.

The genes are TRBV15 and TRBJ2-3; with no DNA, the TCRdb D assignment of TRBD1 cannot be verified. CDR1 is LNHNV, CDR2 YYDKDF, per germline (reference sequence). The CDR3 consists of 13 residues. The CDR3 is CAVGTGSSDTQYF. The full variable domain, completed using reference TRBV15 and TRBJ2-3, is DAMVIQNPRYQVTQFGKPVTLSCSQTLNHNVMYWYQQKSSQAPKLLFHYYDKDFNNEADTPDNFQSRRPNTSFCFLDIRSPGLGDTAMYLCAVGTGSSDTQYFGPGTRLTVL.

The chain uses TRBV10-3 and TRBJ2-3; as DNA is missing, the TRBD1 call by TCRdb cannot be tested. CDR1 and CDR2 from the germline V gene are ENHRY and SYGVKD. This CDR3 has 16 amino acids. CDR3 in amino acids: CAISEPEGGRTDTQYF.

The chain recombines TRBV7-9 with TRBJ2-3; TCRdb returns TRBD1, unconfirmable since there is no DNA. Germline CDR1 reads SEHNR; CDR2 reads FQNEAQ (reference sequence). CDR3 length: 15 residues. CDR3 region: CASSFRTPSTDTQYF.

V and J are TRBV4-3 and TRBJ1-6; checking the TCRdb D call of TRBD1 is not possible without DNA. Germline CDR1 LGHNA, CDR2 YSLEER. The CDR3 is made up of 15 amino acids. CDR3 in amino acids: CASSLSNGRGSPLHF.